The 5 T cell receptor beta chains reported below all come from one sample, sequenced in a study of cytomegalovirus exposure and HLA in healthy donors. The PCR employed 60 Vbeta primers together with 13 Jbeta primers. TCRdb keeps only in-frame clones here, not all; method: immunoSEQ multiplex PCR. Of more than 150,000 clones detected, approximately 80% appear once; the ten largest clones hold 4.5% to 7.5%. Specimen: PBMCs. These receptors originate from a woman under 40 in good health and CMV-seropositive.

The chain carries TRBV7-2 and TRBJ1-4; possible D gene TRBD1, 5 bases. Per germline, CDR1 SGHTA and CDR2 FQGNSA. V lost 5 bases to trimming and J lost 0 bases, with 10 bases between them. The CDR3 is made up of 15 amino acids. CDR3 nucleotide sequence: TGTGCCAGCAGCCTAGACAGAACAACTAATGAAAAACTGTTTTTT. Its translation: CASSLDRTTNEKLFF.

This sequence joins TRBV7-2 and TRBJ1-1; tentative D call: TRBD1 (6 bases). Germline-derived CDR1 and CDR2 are SGHTA and FQGNSA. The V and J ends lost 3 bases and 6 bases respectively, with 11 bases between them. The CDR3 extends over 13 amino acids. CDR3 sequence: CASSLWGQSEAFF. CDR3 nucleotides: TGTGCCAGCAGCTTGTGGGGGCAATCTGAAGCTTTCTTT.

This chain uses TRBV6-5 with TRBJ2-5, with TRBD2 as a possible D gene (5 bases). V lost 7 bases to trimming and J lost 4 bases, with 13 bases between them. This CDR3 spans 13 amino acids. Germline CDR1 and CDR2: MNHEY and SVGAGI. CDR3 amino acids: CASTPSGVETQYF. The DNA for the CDR3 is TGTGCCAGCACCCCCTCCGGGGTAGAGACCCAGTACTTC.

V is TRBV7-3 and J is TRBJ2-3; no clear D gene. This CDR3 region has 14 residues. The V end was cut by 6 bases, the J end by 5 bases, with 15 bases between. Per the germline V gene, CDR1 is SGHTA and CDR2 is FQGTGA. CDR3 loop: CASRRQPFGDTQYF. As DNA, the CDR3 is TGTGCCAGCAGGCGTCAACCGTTTGGAGATACGCAGTATTTT.

V usage is TRBV5-1 and J usage is TRBJ1-3, with 7 bases lining up with TRBD1. The CDR3 sequence is 16 residues long. With 3 bases clipped from V and 0 bases from J, the junction kept 6 bases outside the gene matches. CDR1 and CDR2 (germline): SGHRS, YFSETQ. CDR3 sequence: CASSYDGTDSGNTIYF. In nucleotides, the CDR3 is TGCGCCAGCAGCTACGACGGGACAGACTCTGGAAACACCATATATTTT.